Below, 24 T cell receptor beta chains from the same sample are listed, as sequenced in a study of shared clonotypes between healthy human individuals. The table came from immunoSEQ multiplex PCR; TCRdb's copy has only in-frame clones and leaves some out. The table has under 2.5 million clones, just under 95% seen once. Specimen: naive CD4+ T cells from PBMCs. Subset in this sample: CD45RA+ positively selected. These receptors all come from a man aged 18 to 30 in good health. Some clones in this sample may be carry-over from other donors' samples.

CDR3 nucleotide sequence: TGTGCCAGCAGCTATTCTCAGGGTATCTATGGCTACACCTTC. Amino acid sequence: CASSYSQGIYGYTF. The chain is built from TRBV7-8 and TRBJ1-2; perhaps TRBD1 as D (5 bases). The CDR3 is 14 residues long. Trimming removed 4 bases at V and 4 bases at J, with 13 bases between. The V gene's germline CDR1 is SGHVS and CDR2 FQNEAQ.

V gene TRBV18 combines with J gene TRBJ2-7; 10 positions match TRBD1. With V trimmed by 5 bases and J by 4 bases, 2 bases remained unmatched. This CDR3 comprises 13 residues. In germline, CDR1 is KGHSH, CDR2 LQKENI. The CDR3 DNA reads as TGTGCCAGCTCAAGGGACAGGGGTTACGAGCAGTACTTC. Translation: CASSRDRGYEQYF.

This clone was found a few times. This chain connects TRBV28 to TRBJ1-5; maybe TRBD1 (6 bases). The V end was cut by 7 bases, the J end by 0 bases, with 22 bases between. The CDR3 is made up of 18 amino acids. The germline V gene has CDR1 MDHEN and CDR2 SYDVKM. CDR3 region: CASTMEGTWKFSNQPQHF. CDR3 in DNA: TGTGCCAGCACCATGGAAGGGACATGGAAATTTAGCAATCAGCCCCAGCATTTT.

This clone was counted a single time. V gene TRBV11-2 combines with J gene TRBJ2-1; D is possibly TRBD2 (7 bases). Germline CDR1 is SGHAT and CDR2 is FQNNGV. V lost 3 bases to trimming and J lost 4 bases, with 16 bases between them. This CDR3 is 16 amino acids long. CDR3 sequence (DNA): TGTGCCAGCAGCTTCAATCTAGCGGACAGATACAATGAGCAGTTCTTC. This codes for CASSFNLADRYNEQFF. Supplemented by reference TRBV11-2 and TRBJ2-1, the full variable domain reads EAGVAQSPRYKIIEKRQSVAFWCNPISGHATLYWYQQILGQGPKLLIQFQNNGVVDDSQLPKDRFSAERLKGVDSTLKIQPAKLEDSAVYLCASSFNLADRYNEQFFGPGTRLTVL.

On this clone: Other DNA sequences of this sample code for an identical CDR3. J is TRBJ2-5 and V is TRBV5-1, with a tentative D call TRBD2 (5 bases). This CDR3 comprises 14 residues. V lost 0 bases to trimming and J lost 2 bases, with 8 bases between them. Germline V gives CDR1 SGHRS, CDR2 YFSETQ. Written as DNA, the CDR3 is TGCGCCAGCAGCTTGGCGGGAAGACAAGAGACCCAGTACTTC. This sequence encodes CASSLAGRQETQYF.

The chain links TRBV19 to TRBJ2-5; D may be TRBD2 (5 bases). Germline V CDR1 and CDR2: LNHDA, SQIVND (reference sequence). CDR3 length equals 14 residues. V lost 5 bases and J 7 bases, leaving 17 bases between the germline ends. The CDR3 here is CASSQTVDYGTQYF. In nucleotides, the CDR3 is TGTGCCAGTAGTCAAACTGTTGACTATGGGACCCAGTACTTC.

This clone was counted once. The chain has TRBV6-1 and TRBJ2-3, with 9 bases that match TRBD2. From germline, CDR1 is MNHNS and CDR2 SASEGT. This CDR3 comprises 15 residues. The V and J ends lost 6 bases and 1 base, in that order; junction bases with no gene match: 5. CDR3 residues: CASRLSGGRTDTQYF. CDR3 DNA sequence: TGTGCCAGCAGGCTTAGCGGGGGCCGCACAGATACGCAGTATTTT.

V is TRBV19 and J is TRBJ1-1; 7 nucleotides align to TRBD1. V shed 5 bases and J 6 bases; nucleotides not matched to a gene: 12. This CDR3 region has 15 residues. Germline CDR1 and CDR2: LNHDA and SQIVND (reference sequence). CDR3 in amino acids: CASSPPGQLISEAFF. The CDR3 nucleotides are TGTGCCAGTAGTCCCCCGGGACAGTTGATTTCTGAAGCTTTCTTT.

As for this clone: The identical CDR3 is also encoded by other nucleotide sequences in the sample. V gene TRBV15 combines with J gene TRBJ2-1; D is undetermined. The CDR3 spans 13 residues. Germline CDR1 is LNHNV and CDR2 is YYDKDF (reference sequence). V gave up 1 base and J gave up 4 bases, with 5 bases separating them. The CDR3 DNA sequence: TGTGCCACCAGCAGAGGTGGGTACAATGAGCAGTTCTTC. Protein: CATSRGGYNEQFF.

This clone was observed a few times. This specimen includes other DNA sequences encoding the same CDR3. The rearrangement joins TRBV7-3 to TRBJ1-1; D gene unclear. V shed 0 bases and J shed 0 bases, with 2 bases lying between them. The CDR3 sequence is 13 residues long. Germline V lookup: CDR1 SGHTA, CDR2 FQGTGA. The CDR3: CASSLTVNTEAFF. The DNA of the CDR3 is TGTGCCAGCAGCTTAACAGTGAACACTGAAGCTTTCTTT.

A few counts support this clone. The chain has TRBV10-3 and TRBJ1-1; possibly TRBD1 for D (6 bases). Germline V gene lookup returns CDR1 ENHRY and CDR2 SYGVKD. This CDR3 has 14 amino acids. V was pared by 3 bases and J by 7 bases, with 15 bases between. This chain's CDR3 is CAISDIRGGREAFF. The CDR3 nucleotides read TGTGCCATCAGTGACATCAGAGGGGGACGTGAAGCTTTCTTT.

The rearrangement joins TRBV7-3 to TRBJ2-5; TRBD2 agrees at 7 bases. V lost 2 bases, J lost 5 bases, and 8 bases stayed unmatched. This CDR3 is built from 15 residues. From germline, CDR1 is SGHTA and CDR2 FQGTGA. CDR3 bases: TGTGCCAGCAGCTTATTCGCGGGAGTTGACGAGACCCAGTACTTC. Protein sequence: CASSLFAGVDETQYF.

The chain combines TRBV30 with TRBJ2-4; 11 nucleotides line up with TRBD2. Germline values: CDR1 GTSNPN, CDR2 SVGIG (reference sequence). The CDR3 contains 16 residues. The V gene end was trimmed by 2 bases and the J gene end by 5 bases; junction bases not matched to a gene: 8. The CDR3 spells CAWSFSGRASENIQYF. The CDR3 DNA reads as TGTGCCTGGAGTTTTAGCGGGAGGGCCAGTGAAAACATTCAGTACTTC. Variable domain in full (rest from reference TRBV30 and TRBJ2-4): SQTIHQWPATLVQPVGSPLSLECTVEGTSNPNLYWYRQAAGRGLQLLFYSVGIGQISSEVPQNLSASRPQDRQFILSSKKLLLSDSGFYLCAWSFSGRASENIQYFGAGTRLSVL.

The chain links TRBV13 to TRBJ2-7; D may be TRBD1 or TRBD2 (5 bases each). CDR1 is PRHDT and CDR2 is FYEKMQ in the germline V gene (reference sequence). The CDR3 has 15 residues. Trimming cost V 5 bases and J 2 bases, with 16 bases left between them. CDR3 protein: CASSREGRTTYEQYF. The CDR3, as DNA: TGTGCCAGCAGCCGAGAGGGGCGGACAACCTACGAGCAGTACTTC.

The chain employs TRBV18 and TRBJ1-1, with a tentative D call TRBD1 (6 bases). The germline CDR1 and CDR2 sequences are KGHSH and LQKENI. The germline V and J ends were trimmed by 5 bases and 5 bases, with 15 bases remaining between them. The CDR3 contains 14 residues. The CDR3 bases are TGTGCCAGCTCATGGACAGCGGGGTTTACTGAAGCTTTCTTT. It translates to CASSWTAGFTEAFF.

This clone was detected a few times. The chain has TRBV30 and TRBJ1-1; D not certain. Germline loops: CDR1 GTSNPN, CDR2 SVGIG (reference sequence). With 2 bases removed from V and 1 base from J, the gap between germline ends came to 23 bases. CDR3 size: 18 residues. The CDR3 spells CAWSPELSRPFANTEAFF. The CDR3 region has the DNA TGTGCCTGGAGTCCCGAACTATCTCGTCCATTCGCGAACACTGAAGCTTTCTTT.

The chain couples TRBV5-4 to TRBJ2-3; D is undetermined. The CDR3 sequence is 13 residues long. Deletions cut 5 bases from V and 6 bases from J, with 13 bases between. Germline-derived CDR1 and CDR2 are SGHNT and YYREEE (reference sequence). CDR3 amino acids: CASSPTGTDTQYF. The CDR3 region has the DNA TGTGCCAGCAGTCCTACGGGTACGGATACGCAGTATTTT.

The rearrangement uses TRBV4-2 and TRBJ2-3; TRBD1 is a possible D gene (6 bases). From germline, CDR1 is LGHNA and CDR2 YNFKEQ. The CDR3 runs 15 residues. V was pared by 3 bases and J by 3 bases, with 13 bases between. This CDR3 reads CASSQDSIPTDTQYF. CDR3 nucleotides: TGTGCCAGCAGCCAGGACAGTATCCCGACAGATACGCAGTATTTT.

The chain uses TRBV18 and TRBJ2-7; D gene unclear. The V end was cut by 5 bases, the J end by 4 bases, with 15 bases between. This CDR3 spans 14 amino acids. The V gene's germline CDR1 is KGHSH and CDR2 LQKENI. In DNA form, the CDR3 reads TGTGCCAGCTCAGACGGAGTAGGTTTATACGAGCAGTACTTC. As protein: CASSDGVGLYEQYF.

The CDR3 DNA sequence: TGTGCCAGTAGTATCGCGGACAGGGGGCTCTACGAGCAGTACTTC. It specifies CASSIADRGLYEQYF. The rearrangement joins TRBV19 to TRBJ2-7; TRBD1 matches at 11 bases. J was trimmed by 3 bases and V by 3 bases; bases with no gene match: 4. The CDR3 is 15 amino acids. Germline CDR1 and CDR2: LNHDA and SQIVND (reference sequence). Full variable domain (missing parts from reference TRBV19 and TRBJ2-7): DGGITQSPKYLFRKEGQNVTLSCEQNLNHDAMYWYRQDPGQGLRLIYYSQIVNDFQKGDIAEGYSVSREKKESFPLTVTSAQKNPTAFYLCASSIADRGLYEQYFGPGTRLTVT.

This chain links TRBV5-4 with TRBJ2-6; a weak D match, TRBD2 (6 bases). Trimming removed 4 bases from V and 0 bases from J, with 14 bases in between. Germline values: CDR1 SGHNT, CDR2 YYREEE (reference sequence). The CDR3 extends over 17 amino acids. The DNA of the CDR3 is TGTGCCAGCAGCCCGGGGGACGGGGGCTCTGGGGCCAACGTCCTGACTTTC. Its protein is CASSPGDGGSGANVLTF.

The chain is built from TRBV7-3 and TRBJ1-1; TRBD1 is a possible D gene (5 bases). Germline loops: CDR1 SGHTA, CDR2 FQGTGA. V was pared by 5 bases and J by 5 bases, with 15 bases between. The CDR3 spans 14 residues. The CDR3 region is CASSPPGGATEAFF. CDR3 in DNA: TGTGCCAGCAGCCCCCCCGGGGGAGCGACTGAAGCTTTCTTT. The variable domain in full, completed from reference TRBV7-3 and TRBJ1-1, reads GAGVSQTPSNKVTEKGKYVELRCDPISGHTALYWYRQSLGQGPEFLIYFQGTGAADDSGLPNDRFFAVRPEGSVSTLKIQRTERGDSAVYLCASSPPGGATEAFFGQGTRLTVV.

The rearrangement joins TRBV11-2 to TRBJ2-2; D ambiguous. Trimming left V 7 bases short and J 1 base short, with 13 bases between. The CDR3 spans 15 residues. Germline CDR1 SGHAT, CDR2 FQNNGV. The chain's CDR3 is CASTPRVKNTGELFF. CDR3 nucleotide sequence: TGTGCCAGCACCCCACGGGTGAAGAACACCGGGGAGCTGTTTTTT.

A note on this clone: Other DNA sequences in the same sample also yield this CDR3. The J gene is TRBJ1-1, the V gene TRBV7-9; TRBD1 is a possible D gene (6 bases). Germline V gene data show CDR1 as SEHNR and CDR2 as FQNEAQ (reference sequence). CDR3 length: 14 residues. Between the trimmed V and J ends, which lost 1 base and 1 base, there was a span of 7 bases. CDR3 sequence: CASSLVGGNTEAFF. The CDR3 coding sequence is TGTGCCAGCAGCTTAGTAGGGGGGAACACTGAAGCTTTCTTT.